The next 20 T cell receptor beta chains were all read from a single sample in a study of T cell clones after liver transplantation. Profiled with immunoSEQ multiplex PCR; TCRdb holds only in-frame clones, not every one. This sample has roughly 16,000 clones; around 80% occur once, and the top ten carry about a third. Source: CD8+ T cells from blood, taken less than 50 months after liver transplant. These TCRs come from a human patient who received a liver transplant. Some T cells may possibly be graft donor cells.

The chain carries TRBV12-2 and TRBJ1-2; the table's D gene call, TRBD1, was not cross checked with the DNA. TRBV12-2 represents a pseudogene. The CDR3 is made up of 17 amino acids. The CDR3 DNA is TGTGCAAGTCGCTCCACCGACGGGACAGGGCTCGCCTATGGCTACACCTTC. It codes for CASRSTDGTGLAYGYTF.

This chain's CDR3 is CAISDEGGAYEQYF. The CDR3 DNA is TGTGCCATCAGTGATGAGGGAGGGGCCTACGAGCAGTACTTC. The chain carries TRBV10-3 and TRBJ2-7; TRBD2 aligns across 7 bases. Per the germline V gene, CDR1 is ENHRY and CDR2 is SYGVKD. V gave up 3 bases and J gave up 2 bases; unmatched junction bases: 4. The CDR3 has 14 amino acids.

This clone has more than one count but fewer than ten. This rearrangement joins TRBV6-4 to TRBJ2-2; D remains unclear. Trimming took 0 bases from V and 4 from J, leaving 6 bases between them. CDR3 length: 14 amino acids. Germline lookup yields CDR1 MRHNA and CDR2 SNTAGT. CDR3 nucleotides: TGTGCCAGCAGTGACTCGCACAGCACCGGGGAGCTGTTTTTT. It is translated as CASSDSHSTGELFF.

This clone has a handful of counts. Here the CDR3 reads CASRSNRENTEAFF. The CDR3 DNA reads as TGTGCCAGCAGATCTAACAGGGAAAACACTGAAGCTTTCTTT. The V and J genes are TRBV2 and TRBJ1-1, with D tentatively TRBD1 (6 bases). CDR1 and CDR2 from the germline V gene are SNHLY and FYNNEI. V shed 6 bases and J shed 2 bases, with 13 bases lying between them. This CDR3 region has 14 residues.

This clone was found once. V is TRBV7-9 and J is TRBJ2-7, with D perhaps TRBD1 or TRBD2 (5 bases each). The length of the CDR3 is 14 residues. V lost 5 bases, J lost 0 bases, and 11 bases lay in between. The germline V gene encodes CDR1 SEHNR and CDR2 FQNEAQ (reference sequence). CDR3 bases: TGTGCCAGCAGCCCAGGGACCTCCTCCTACGAGCAGTACTTC. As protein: CASSPGTSSYEQYF.

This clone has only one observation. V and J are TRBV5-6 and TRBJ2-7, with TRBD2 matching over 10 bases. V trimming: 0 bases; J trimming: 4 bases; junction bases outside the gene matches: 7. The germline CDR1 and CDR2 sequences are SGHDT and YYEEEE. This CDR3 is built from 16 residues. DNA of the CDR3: TGTGCCAGCAGCTTGGCCGCGACTAGCGGGTGGTACGAGCAGTACTTC. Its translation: CASSLAATSGWYEQYF.

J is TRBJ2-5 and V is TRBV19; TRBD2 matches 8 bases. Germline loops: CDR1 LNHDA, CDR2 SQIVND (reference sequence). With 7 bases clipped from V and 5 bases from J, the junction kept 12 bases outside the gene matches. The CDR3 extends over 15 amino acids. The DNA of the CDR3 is TGTGCCAGTACCGAAGGGAGCGGGGGTGGGGAGACCCAGTACTTC. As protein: CASTEGSGGGETQYF.

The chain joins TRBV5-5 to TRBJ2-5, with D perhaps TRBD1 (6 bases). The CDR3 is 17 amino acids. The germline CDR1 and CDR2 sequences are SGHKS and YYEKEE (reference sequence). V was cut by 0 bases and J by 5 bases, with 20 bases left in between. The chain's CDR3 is CASSLAGLRGGRETQYF. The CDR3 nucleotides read TGTGCCAGCAGCTTGGCCGGTTTAAGAGGGGGACGGGAGACCCAGTACTTC.

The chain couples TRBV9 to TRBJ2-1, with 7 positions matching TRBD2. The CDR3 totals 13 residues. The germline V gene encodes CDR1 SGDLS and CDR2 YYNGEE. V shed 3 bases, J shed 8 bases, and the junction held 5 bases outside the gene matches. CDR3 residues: CASSAQLAHEQFF. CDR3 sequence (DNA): TGTGCCAGCAGCGCCCAACTAGCGCATGAGCAGTTCTTC.

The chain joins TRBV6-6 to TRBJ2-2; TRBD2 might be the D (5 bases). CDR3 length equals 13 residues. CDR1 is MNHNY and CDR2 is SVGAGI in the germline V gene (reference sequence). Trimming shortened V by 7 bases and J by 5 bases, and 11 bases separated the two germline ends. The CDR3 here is CASMAGGTGELFF. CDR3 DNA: TGTGCCAGCATGGCAGGAGGAACCGGGGAGCTGTTTTTT.

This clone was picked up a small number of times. CDR3 loop: CASSSDGSGNTIYF. The CDR3 nucleotides read TGTGCCAGCAGTTCGGACGGCTCTGGAAACACCATATATTTT. The rearrangement joins TRBV5-4 to TRBJ1-3; D ambiguous. CDR3 length: 14 residues. Germline loops: CDR1 SGHNT, CDR2 YYREEE (reference sequence). V lost 5 bases and J lost 0, with 9 bases in between.

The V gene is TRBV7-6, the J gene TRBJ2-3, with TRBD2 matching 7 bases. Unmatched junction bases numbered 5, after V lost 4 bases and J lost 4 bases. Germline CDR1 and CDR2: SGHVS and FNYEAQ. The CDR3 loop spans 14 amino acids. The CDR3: CASSSAGAADTQYF. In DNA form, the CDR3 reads TGTGCCAGCAGCTCTGCGGGAGCGGCAGATACGCAGTATTTT.

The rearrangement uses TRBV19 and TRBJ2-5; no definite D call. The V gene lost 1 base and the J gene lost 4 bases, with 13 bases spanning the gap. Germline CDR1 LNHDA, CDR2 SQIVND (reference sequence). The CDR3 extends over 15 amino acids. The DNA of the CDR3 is TGTGCCAGTAGTATAGCTGGTACGCAACGAGAGACCCAGTACTTC. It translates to CASSIAGTQRETQYF.

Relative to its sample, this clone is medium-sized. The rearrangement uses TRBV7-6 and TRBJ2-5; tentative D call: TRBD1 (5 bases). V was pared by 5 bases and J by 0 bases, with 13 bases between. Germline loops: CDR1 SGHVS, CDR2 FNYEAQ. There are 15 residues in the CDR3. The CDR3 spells CASSPRGTYQETQYF. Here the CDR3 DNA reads TGTGCCAGCAGCCCTAGGGGCACTTACCAAGAGACCCAGTACTTC. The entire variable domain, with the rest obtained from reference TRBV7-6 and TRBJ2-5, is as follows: GAGVSQSPRYKVTKRGQDVALRCDPISGHVSLYWYRQALGQGPEFLTYFNYEAQQDKSGLPNDRFSAERPEGSISTLTIQRTEQRDSAMYRCASSPRGTYQETQYFGPGTRLLVL.

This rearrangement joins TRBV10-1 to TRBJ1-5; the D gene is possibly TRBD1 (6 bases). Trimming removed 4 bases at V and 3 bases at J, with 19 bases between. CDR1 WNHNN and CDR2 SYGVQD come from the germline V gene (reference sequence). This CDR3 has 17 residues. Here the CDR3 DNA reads TGCGCCAGCAGTGGTATTTTGAGGGGGGGCAACAATCAGCCCCAGCATTTT. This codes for CASSGILRGGNNQPQHF.

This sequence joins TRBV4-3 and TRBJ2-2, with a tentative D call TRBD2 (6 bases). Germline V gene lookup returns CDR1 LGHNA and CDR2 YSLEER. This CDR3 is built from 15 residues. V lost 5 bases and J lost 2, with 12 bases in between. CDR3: CASSSVTSNTGELFF. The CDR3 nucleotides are TGCGCCAGCAGCTCCGTGACTAGTAACACCGGGGAGCTGTTTTTT.

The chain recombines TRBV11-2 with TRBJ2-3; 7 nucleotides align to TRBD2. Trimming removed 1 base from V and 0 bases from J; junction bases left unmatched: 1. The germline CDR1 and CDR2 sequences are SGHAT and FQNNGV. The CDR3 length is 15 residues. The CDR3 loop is CASSLGGSSTDTQYF. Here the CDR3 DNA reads TGTGCCAGCAGCTTAGGCGGGAGTAGCACAGATACGCAGTATTTT.

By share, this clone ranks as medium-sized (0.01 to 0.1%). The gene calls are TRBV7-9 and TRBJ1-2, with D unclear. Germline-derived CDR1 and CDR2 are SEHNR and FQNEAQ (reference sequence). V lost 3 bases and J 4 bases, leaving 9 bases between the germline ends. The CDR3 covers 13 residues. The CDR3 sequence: CASSFSQTYGYTF. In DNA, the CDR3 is TGTGCCAGCAGCTTTAGCCAGACCTATGGCTACACCTTC.

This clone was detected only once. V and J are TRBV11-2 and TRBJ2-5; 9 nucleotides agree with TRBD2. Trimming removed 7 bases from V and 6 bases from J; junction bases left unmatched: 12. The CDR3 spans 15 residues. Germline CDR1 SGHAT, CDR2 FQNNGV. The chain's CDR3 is CASTPAGGLIKTQYF. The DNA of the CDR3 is TGTGCCAGCACCCCCGCGGGGGGGCTTATAAAGACCCAGTACTTC.

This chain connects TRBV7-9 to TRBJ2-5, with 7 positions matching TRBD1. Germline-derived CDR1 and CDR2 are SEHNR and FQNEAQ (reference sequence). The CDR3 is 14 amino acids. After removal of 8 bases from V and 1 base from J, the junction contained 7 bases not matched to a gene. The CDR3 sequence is CASSSRDSQETQYF. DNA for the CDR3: TGTGCCAGCTCCTCGAGGGACAGCCAAGAGACCCAGTACTTC.